This TCR beta chain was sequenced for a study of regulatory T cells in long-lasting Graves disease. The study, taken as a whole, reports: It was in persistent disease that TRBV28, TRBJ1-2 and TRBJ2-5 were favored.

The time point is: newly diagnosed GD, antithyroid drugs for less than 3 months. RNA extracted from PBMCs served as the sequencing template. Germline V CDR1 and CDR2: GTSNPN, SVGIG (reference sequence). The CDR3 loop spans 15 amino acids. The ends were cut back, 2 bases at V and 2 bases at J, with 13 bases in the middle. There are many counts of this clonotype. Its antigen is unknown. CDR3 regions were amplified by Arm-PCR using iRepertoire HTBI primers to build TCR beta libraries. A single record per CDR3 protein comes from TCRdb applying MiXCR to the multiplex PCR reads. The table lists about 470,000 distinct CDR3 sequences, around 14% of them singletons, with 16% in the top ten. This same sample was also taken into another study, of T cells in Graves' hyperthyroidism and ophthalmopathy.

The sequence was obtained from a woman younger than 45 with Graves disease. This material consisted of peripheral blood mononuclear cells (PBMCs), taken at new diagnosis, from a patient treated with antithyroid drugs. The rearrangement uses TRBV30 and TRBJ1-3; no clear D. CDR3 protein: CAWSWSEAAGNTIYF. The DNA of the CDR3 is TGTGCCTGGAGTTGGTCCGAGGCGGCTGGAAACACCATATATTTT.